Reported below is one T cell receptor (beta chain). For the second PCR, which ran for about 6 to 11 cycles, a sample-barcoded 5' primer and a J-beta primer mix were used. MiXCR was run by TCRdb on the 5' RACE reads, yielding one entry per CDR3 protein. The data contain roughly 1,100,000 distinct CDR3 sequences, about 23% of them seen just once; the ten biggest clones take up around 0.7%. This specimen comes from a study of blood T cells in healthy people across ages. The same data also contributed to another study, on T cells of mothers and their children.

Source material: blood. The origin of this receptor is a girl aged 2-10 years in good health.

The CDR3 loop reads CASSSGYRSTDTQYF. CDR3 nucleotide sequence: TGTGCCAGCAGTTCGGGTTACCGTTCCACAGATACGCAGTATTTT. V and J are TRBV6-6 and TRBJ2-3; D unresolved. The V end was cut by 4 bases, the J end by 2 bases, with 13 bases between. Germline CDR1 and CDR2: MNHNY and SVGAGI (reference sequence). The CDR3 consists of 15 residues.